Presented here are 23 T cell receptor beta chains from one specimen sequenced in a study of Ad26.COV2.S vaccination and SARS-CoV-2 variants. The sample's treatment: 15 to 20 received Ad26.COV2.S at low or high dose, single or two shots; a few received placebo; per-sample allocation not given. The samples were gathered on day 63 after the first injection of vaccine or placebo. Produced via immunoSEQ multiplex PCR; TCRdb's table is partial and in-frame only. The repertoire holds approximately 400,000 clones, around 83% seen once, with less than 4% in the top ten. Here the sequenced sample was peripheral blood, taken in a trial of Ad26.COV2.S vaccine versus placebo. Receptor source: a person between 18 and 65 years old who received the Ad26.COV2.S COVID-19 vaccine or a placebo.

This sequence joins TRBV10-3 and TRBJ2-1; 8 bases map to TRBD2. The CDR3 runs to 16 residues. Trimming at V came to 3 bases and at J to 5 bases, leaving 9 bases not matched to a gene. Germline V CDR1 and CDR2: ENHRY, SYGVKD. CDR3 sequence: CAISEITSGNNNEQFF. CDR3 coding DNA: TGTGCCATCAGTGAAATTACTAGCGGCAATAACAATGAGCAGTTCTTC.

The rearrangement joins TRBV28 to TRBJ2-7; TRBD2 agrees at 9 bases. CDR3 length: 15 amino acids. Trimming removed 4 bases from V and 3 bases from J; junction bases left unmatched: 7. Per the germline V gene, CDR1 is MDHEN and CDR2 is SYDVKM. In DNA form, the CDR3 reads TGTGCCAGCAGTTCCAGCGGGGGGTCTAGCTACGAGCAGTACTTC. Translation: CASSSSGGSSYEQYF.

The genes are TRBV15 and TRBJ1-1; no clear D. CDR3 length equals 16 residues. Germline values: CDR1 LNHNV, CDR2 YYDKDF (reference sequence). V gave up 5 bases and J gave up 5 bases, with 21 bases separating them. The CDR3 nucleotides are TGTGCCACCAGCGGAGGGAAGGGTTCAGCCTATACTGAAGCTTTCTTT. Translating gives CATSGGKGSAYTEAFF.

The CDR3 DNA sequence: TGCGCCAGCAGCCAAGTGGGACAGGCACACTACGAGCAGTACTTC. This translates into CASSQVGQAHYEQYF. The J gene is TRBJ2-7, the V gene TRBV4-3; 8 bases agree with TRBD1. V lost 1 base and J lost 3; bases outside the gene matches: 5. The CDR3 runs 15 residues. Germline V CDR1 and CDR2: LGHNA, YSLEER.

The chain combines TRBV9 with TRBJ2-1, with D unresolved. The CDR3 loop spans 12 amino acids. Trimming took off 4 bases at V and 5 bases at J, with 7 bases between the two ends. Germline loops: CDR1 SGDLS, CDR2 YYNGEE. DNA of the CDR3: TGTGCCAGCAGCCCCGTAGACAATGAGCAGTTCTTC. It codes for CASSPVDNEQFF. Based on the CDR3 plus reference TRBV9 and TRBJ2-1, the full variable domain is DSGVTQTPKHLITATGQRVTLRCSPRSGDLSVYWYQQSLDQGLQFLIQYYNGEERAKGNILERFSAQQFPDLHSELNLSSLELGDSALYFCASSPVDNEQFFGPGTRLTVL.

The chain links TRBV7-6 to TRBJ2-3; 8 bases are shared with TRBD2. With V trimmed by 3 bases and J by 0 bases, 8 bases remained unmatched. Germline V lookup: CDR1 SGHVS, CDR2 FNYEAQ. The CDR3 is made up of 17 amino acids. CDR3 protein: CASSLDLTSGSTDTQYF. In DNA, the CDR3 is TGTGCCAGCAGCTTGGATTTAACTAGCGGAAGCACAGATACGCAGTATTTT.

The chain uses TRBV6-5 and TRBJ2-7, with D perhaps matching TRBD1 (6 bases). The CDR3 has 12 residues. Germline V gives CDR1 MNHEY, CDR2 SVGAGI. The germline V and J ends were trimmed by 6 bases and 5 bases, with 11 bases remaining between them. CDR3 bases: TGTGCCAGCAGCGGGACAAGCAACGAGCAGTACTTC. Its protein is CASSGTSNEQYF.

The genes are TRBV11-2 and TRBJ2-5, with a possible D match to TRBD1 (5 bases). In germline, CDR1 is SGHAT, CDR2 FQNNGV. The CDR3 totals 14 residues. Deletions cut 0 bases from V and 4 bases from J, with 9 bases between. The CDR3 nucleotides read TGTGCCAGCAGCTTAGATTCCAGGGTAGAGACCCAGTACTTC. It specifies CASSLDSRVETQYF.

The V gene is TRBV5-6, the J gene TRBJ2-7; D possibly uses TRBD1 or TRBD2 (5 bases each). Germline V lookup: CDR1 SGHDT, CDR2 YYEEEE. This CDR3 contains 12 residues. Trimming pared 4 bases from V and 4 bases from J, leaving 9 bases between. This CDR3 is CASSPGRYEQYF. DNA for the CDR3: TGTGCCAGCAGCCCGGGGCGATACGAGCAGTACTTC.

The chain carries TRBV11-2 and TRBJ2-7; D not resolved. CDR1 is SGHAT and CDR2 is FQNNGV in the germline V gene. The CDR3 contains 15 residues. Trimming pared 3 bases from V and 0 bases from J, leaving 12 bases between. The CDR3 loop reads CASSLSFLYSYEQYF. In DNA form, the CDR3 reads TGTGCCAGCAGCTTGTCCTTCTTGTACTCCTACGAGCAGTACTTC.

This clone was seen more than once but under ten times. The V gene is TRBV5-1, the J gene TRBJ2-2; 8 bases match TRBD1. The CDR3 runs to 14 residues. Germline CDR1 is SGHRS and CDR2 is YFSETQ. V dropped 6 bases and J dropped 6; count of bases not matched to a gene: 7. This CDR3 is CASNGQGASGELFF. CDR3 in DNA: TGCGCCAGCAATGGGCAGGGGGCGTCCGGGGAGCTGTTTTTT.

In its sample, this clone was seen a few times. The genes are TRBV6-1 and TRBJ1-1; D is perhaps TRBD1 (6 bases). V lost 3 bases and J 0 bases, leaving 8 bases between the germline ends. Germline V gene data show CDR1 as MNHNS and CDR2 as SASEGT. The length of the CDR3 is 14 residues. CDR3 sequence: CASSDGQMNTEAFF. CDR3 DNA: TGTGCCAGCAGTGACGGACAGATGAACACTGAAGCTTTCTTT.

The genes are TRBV7-2 and TRBJ1-5; possible D gene TRBD1, 5 bases. Trimming cost V 5 bases and J 2 bases, with 16 bases left between them. The CDR3 loop spans 16 amino acids. CDR1 SGHTA and CDR2 FQGNSA come from the germline V gene. In DNA form, the CDR3 reads TGTGCCAGCAGCGTAACCCCCGGGGCAGGCAATCAGCCCCAGCATTTT. The encoded protein is CASSVTPGAGNQPQHF.

The chain is built from TRBV3-1 (or the pseudogene TRBV3-2) and TRBJ2-7; 9 bases agree with TRBD1. Germline trimming cut 8 bases from V and 2 bases from J; bases unmatched to any gene: 7. Per the germline V gene, CDR1 is LGHDT and CDR2 is YNNKEL (reference sequence). The CDR3 covers 14 residues. The CDR3, as DNA: TGTGCCAGCGCCTTCCGGGACAGGGCCTACGAGCAGTACTTC. It translates to CASAFRDRAYEQYF.

CDR3 protein: CASSHGGWHTEAFF. The CDR3 region has the DNA TGTGCCAGCAGCCATGGAGGGTGGCACACTGAAGCTTTCTTT. This rearrangement joins TRBV3-1 (or the pseudogene TRBV3-2) to TRBJ1-1; D is undetermined. The germline V gene has CDR1 LGHDT and CDR2 YNNKEL (reference sequence). The V end lost 3 bases, the J end lost 3 bases, and 11 bases lay between the germline ends. There are 14 residues in the CDR3.

This clone was counted ten times or more. J is TRBJ1-1 and V is TRBV3-1 (or the pseudogene TRBV3-2); D ambiguous. Germline CDR1 LGHDT, CDR2 YNNKEL (reference sequence). CDR3 length: 14 residues. The ends were cut back, 1 base at V and 6 bases at J, with 12 bases in the middle. CDR3 DNA: TGTGCCAGCAGCCAAGCGAGTGGAAGATCTGAAGCTTTCTTT. Translation: CASSQASGRSEAFF.

V is TRBV18 and J is TRBJ2-5; D gene uncertain. The germline V and J ends were trimmed by 0 bases and 5 bases, with 10 bases remaining between them. From germline, CDR1 is KGHSH and CDR2 LQKENI. CDR3 length: 14 amino acids. CDR3 DNA sequence: TGTGCCAGCTCACCACCGGACCGGCGGGAGACCCAGTACTTC. Translation gives CASSPPDRRETQYF.

The chain is built from TRBV4-3 and TRBJ1-1; D remains ambiguous. Deletions cut 3 bases from V and 1 base from J, with 12 bases between. The CDR3 length is 15 residues. CDR1 is LGHNA and CDR2 is YSLEER in the germline V gene. As DNA, the CDR3 is TGCGCCAGCAGCCAGATGCCAACACCGAACACTGAAGCTTTCTTT. It encodes CASSQMPTPNTEAFF.

This chain connects TRBV28 to TRBJ2-3, with TRBD2 matching over 8 bases. Germline CDR1 is MDHEN and CDR2 is SYDVKM. Losses at the gene ends were 3 bases for V and 3 bases for J; bases not matched to a gene: 8. There are 16 residues in the CDR3. CDR3 sequence reads: CASSFREGFGTDTQYF. CDR3 in DNA: TGTGCCAGCAGTTTCCGGGAGGGCTTTGGGACAGATACGCAGTATTTT.

The J gene is TRBJ2-7, the V gene TRBV27; 12 nucleotides match TRBD2. Germline V gene sequence: CDR1 MNHEY, CDR2 SMNVEV (reference sequence). V was clipped by 8 bases and J by 4 bases; unmatched bases: 6. The CDR3 is 14 amino acids. This CDR3 reads CASSSGGVRYEQYF. The DNA for the CDR3 is TGTGCCAGCTCTAGCGGGGGGGTAAGGTACGAGCAGTACTTC.

The genes are TRBV19 and TRBJ2-5; 8 positions agree with TRBD2. There are 14 residues in the CDR3. V lost 7 bases to trimming and J lost 3 bases; unmatched junction nucleotides: 7. CDR1 and CDR2 (germline): LNHDA, SQIVND (reference sequence). The CDR3 sequence is CASTSRGGEETQYF. In DNA form, the CDR3 reads TGTGCCAGTACCTCCCGGGGGGGGGAAGAGACCCAGTACTTC.

J is TRBJ2-7 and V is TRBV5-8, with no clear D. The CDR3 loop spans 12 amino acids. The V end was cut by 2 bases, the J end by 3 bases, with 6 bases between. Per the germline V gene, CDR1 is SGHTS and CDR2 is YDEGEE. The CDR3 sequence is CASSFSLYEQYF. The CDR3 bases are TGTGCCAGCAGCTTTTCCCTCTACGAGCAGTACTTC.

This clone came up once. The chain is built from TRBV7-2 and TRBJ2-1, with 9 bases identical to TRBD2. The V and J ends lost 5 bases and 0 bases, in that order; junction bases with no gene match: 11. Germline V CDR1 and CDR2: SGHTA, FQGNSA. The length of the CDR3 is 18 residues. CDR3 residues: CASSTPLTSGSSYNEQFF. The CDR3 nucleotides are TGTGCCAGCAGCACCCCCTTGACTAGCGGAAGCTCCTACAATGAGCAGTTCTTC. The full variable domain, in which reference TRBV7-2 and TRBJ2-1 provide the parts outside the CDR3, is GAGVSQSPSNKVTEKGKDVELRCDPISGHTALYWYRQSLGQGLEFLIYFQGNSAPDKSGLPSDRFSAERTGGSVSTLTIQRTQQEDSAVYLCASSTPLTSGSSYNEQFFGPGTRLTVL.